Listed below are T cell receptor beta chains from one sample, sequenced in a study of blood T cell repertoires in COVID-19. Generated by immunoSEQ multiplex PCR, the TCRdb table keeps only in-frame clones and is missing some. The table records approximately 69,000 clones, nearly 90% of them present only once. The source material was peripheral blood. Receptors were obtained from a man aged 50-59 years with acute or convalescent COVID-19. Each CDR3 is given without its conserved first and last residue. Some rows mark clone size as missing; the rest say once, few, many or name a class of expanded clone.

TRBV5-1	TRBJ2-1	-	ASSRGGAVSNEQF
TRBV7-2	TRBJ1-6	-	ASSRGQHNSPLH
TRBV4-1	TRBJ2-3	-	ASSRELAGSDTQY
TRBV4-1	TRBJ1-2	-	ASSQVYRGQGSGYT
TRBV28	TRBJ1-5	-	ASKPGQVNQPQH
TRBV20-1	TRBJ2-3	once	SATPDTQY
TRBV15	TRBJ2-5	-	ATSRYFRDQETQY
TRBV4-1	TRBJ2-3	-	ASSQEGLAGGGDTQY
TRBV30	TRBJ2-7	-	AWSVRVEQY
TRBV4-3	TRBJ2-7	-	ASSQDGTSGYEQY
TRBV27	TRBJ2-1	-	ASSLFSRTSGSSDYNEQF
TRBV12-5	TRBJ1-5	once	ASGSTVSTQPQH
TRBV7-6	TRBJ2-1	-	ASSLDGAGGPDNEQF
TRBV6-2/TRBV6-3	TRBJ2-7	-	ASSGQGFLYEQY
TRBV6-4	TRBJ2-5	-	ASSEKGRGTETQY
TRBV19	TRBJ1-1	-	ASNRERNTEAF
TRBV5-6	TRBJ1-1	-	ASSLGGNTEAF
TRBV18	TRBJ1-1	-	ASSGGRIGTEAF
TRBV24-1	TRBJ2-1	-	ATSGGSGRIGGHNEQF
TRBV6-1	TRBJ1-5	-	ASSDMSNSAGNQPQH
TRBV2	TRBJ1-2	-	ASSAGTGGEYGYT
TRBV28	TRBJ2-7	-	ASTTGLSGYEQY
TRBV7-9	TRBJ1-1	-	ASTGAAANTEAF
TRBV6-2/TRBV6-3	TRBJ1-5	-	ASSYGRVGLSQPQH
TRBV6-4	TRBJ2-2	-	ASSEASGFLNTGELF
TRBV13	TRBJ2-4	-	ANVRGGVDKNIQY
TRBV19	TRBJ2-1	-	ASSFMTSGYNEQF
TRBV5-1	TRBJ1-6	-	ASSSNGEALH
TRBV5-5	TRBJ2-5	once	ASSFTGGGGTQY
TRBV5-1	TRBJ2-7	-	ASSERLIVRRNPYEQY
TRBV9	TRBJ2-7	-	ASSVGSGRAYEQY
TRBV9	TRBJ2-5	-	ASSVGPQETQY
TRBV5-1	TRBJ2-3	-	ASSPRLAGDTQY
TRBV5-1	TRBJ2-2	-	ASSLTGGNAGELF
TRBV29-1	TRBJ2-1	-	SVTGTSGRYEQF
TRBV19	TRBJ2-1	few	ASSALRGTSRNNEQF
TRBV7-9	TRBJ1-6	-	ASSLNPGGNSPLH
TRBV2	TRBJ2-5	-	ASSREHGETQY
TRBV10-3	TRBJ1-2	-	AISENTGGNYGYT
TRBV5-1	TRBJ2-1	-	ASSLETSGYNEQF
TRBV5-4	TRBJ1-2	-	ASSLRQGGNGYT
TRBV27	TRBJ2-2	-	ASSPFAGVTGELF
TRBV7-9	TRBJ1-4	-	ASSLGRVEEKLF
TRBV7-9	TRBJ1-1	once	ASSFGTMNTEAF
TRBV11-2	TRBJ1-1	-	ASSLAVYTEAF
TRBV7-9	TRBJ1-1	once	ASRPGTGGPEAF
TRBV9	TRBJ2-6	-	ASSVGEDSPGANVLT
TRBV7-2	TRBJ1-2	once	ASSPETGGYGGYT
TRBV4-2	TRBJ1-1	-	ASSQGPLRSGLPFEAF